These 17 T cell receptor beta chains share one sample of origin, sequenced in a study of cytomegalovirus exposure and HLA in healthy donors. Vbeta (60) and Jbeta (13) primers were used in the PCR. The data were produced by immunoSEQ multiplex PCR, yet TCRdb's version contains in-frame clones alone and is incomplete. Among about 130,000 clones, 75% to 80% were seen once, and the ten largest hold approximately 0.99%. Material: PBMCs. These receptors came from a male donor in good health and CMV-seronegative.

The chain combines TRBV19 with TRBJ2-7, with 7 bases lining up with TRBD2. Germline values: CDR1 LNHDA, CDR2 SQIVND (reference sequence). V lost 6 bases and J lost 2; bases outside the gene matches: 10. The CDR3 runs to 15 residues. The DNA for the CDR3 is TGTGCCAGTAGCCCTGGGTCTAGCGGTCCCTACGAGCAGTACTTC. Its translation is CASSPGSSGPYEQYF.

J is TRBJ2-3 and V is TRBV29-1; D is perhaps TRBD1 (7 bases). The CDR3 spans 14 residues. Trimming shortened V by 4 bases and J by 6 bases, and 17 bases separated the two germline ends. Germline V gene lookup returns CDR1 SQVTM and CDR2 ANQGSEA. Here the CDR3 DNA reads TGCAGCGTTGGGAGGGGCAGGGGGGACGATACGCAGTATTTT. Encoded protein: CSVGRGRGDDTQYF.

The CDR3 DNA sequence: TGTGCCAGTAGTATAGACAGGGCGCCAGATACGCAGTATTTT. It specifies CASSIDRAPDTQYF. The J gene is TRBJ2-3, the V gene TRBV19; tentative D call: TRBD1 (5 bases). Germline CDR1 LNHDA, CDR2 SQIVND (reference sequence). The germline V and J ends were trimmed by 0 bases and 4 bases, with 8 bases remaining between them. This CDR3 region has 14 residues.

V usage is TRBV11-3 and J usage is TRBJ2-7; TRBD2 is a possible D gene (5 bases). Germline loops: CDR1 SGHNT, CDR2 YENEEA. The CDR3 has 14 residues. Trimming took 2 bases from V and 7 from J, leaving 15 bases between them. The CDR3 protein is CASSLSRAPGEQYF. The CDR3 region has the DNA TGTGCCAGCAGCTTATCCCGGGCCCCGGGGGAGCAGTACTTC.

This clone showed up just a few times. V is TRBV14 and J is TRBJ1-1; 9 bases are shared with TRBD1. The trim removed 1 base at V and 5 bases at J, leaving 5 bases unmatched. Germline values: CDR1 SGHDN, CDR2 FVKESK. This CDR3 is 15 amino acids long. CDR3 coding DNA: TGTGCCAGCAGCCAAGTTACAGGGGGCTCTACTGAAGCTTTCTTT. Its translation is CASSQVTGGSTEAFF.

Comment on this clone: The same CDR3 is also encoded by other DNA sequences in this sample. The chain joins TRBV7-9 to TRBJ2-5, with 9 bases matching TRBD2. The CDR3 length is 14 residues. Germline loops: CDR1 SEHNR, CDR2 FQNEAQ (reference sequence). J gave up 2 bases and V 3 bases, and 1 base lay outside the gene matches. The CDR3 DNA follows: TGTGCCAGCAGCTTTAGCGGGGGACAAGAGACCCAGTACTTC. Translated: CASSFSGGQETQYF.

The chain combines TRBV30 with TRBJ1-2, with unresolved D. Germline loops: CDR1 GTSNPN, CDR2 SVGIG (reference sequence). CDR3 length: 12 residues. Trimming cost V 4 bases and J 4 bases, with 10 bases left between them. The CDR3 sequence: CAWKTEGYGYTF. The CDR3 coding sequence is TGTGCCTGGAAGACCGAGGGCTATGGCTACACCTTC.

The chain links TRBV7-3 to TRBJ1-6; unclear D gene. The germline gives CDR1 SGHTA, CDR2 FQGTGA. This CDR3 spans 13 amino acids. Trimming shortened V by 8 bases and J by 7 bases, and 12 bases separated the two germline ends. CDR3 protein: CASGSRQNSPLHF. In nucleotides, the CDR3 is TGTGCCAGCGGATCCAGGCAGAATTCACCCCTCCACTTT.

The CDR3 sequence: CASGPPAGELFF. CDR3 in DNA: TGTGCCAGCGGTCCCCCGGCCGGGGAGCTGTTTTTT. The V call is TRBV7-8, the J call TRBJ2-2, with D hard to call. The CDR3 length is 12 residues. Germline values: CDR1 SGHVS, CDR2 FQNEAQ. Trimming took 8 bases from V and 6 from J, leaving 10 bases between them. Using reference TRBV7-8 and TRBJ2-2 for the parts outside the CDR3, the full variable domain is GAGVSQSPRYKVAKRGQDVALRCDPISGHVSLFWYQQALGQGPEFLTYFQNEAQLDKSGLPSDRFFAERPEGSVSTLKIQRTQQEDSAVYLCASGPPAGELFFGEGSRLTVL.

The chain couples TRBV19 to TRBJ1-4, with D possibly matching TRBD1 (5 bases). Trimming removed 5 bases from V and 2 bases from J, with 15 bases in between. CDR1 is LNHDA, CDR2 SQIVND, per germline (reference sequence). This CDR3 comprises 16 residues. In DNA, the CDR3 is TGTGCCAGTAGTTGGAGACACCGGGGGACTAATGAAAAACTGTTTTTT. This encodes CASSWRHRGTNEKLFF.

This clone was picked up one time. The rearrangement uses TRBV27 and TRBJ2-1; a possible D gene is TRBD2 (5 bases). The germline CDR1 and CDR2 sequences are MNHEY and SMNVEV (reference sequence). This CDR3 spans 15 amino acids. V lost 3 bases to trimming and J lost 2 bases, with 11 bases between them. The CDR3 spells CASSFGVQTYNEQFF. Here the CDR3 DNA reads TGTGCCAGCAGTTTCGGGGTCCAGACCTACAATGAGCAGTTCTTC.

The V gene is TRBV4-1, the J gene TRBJ1-1; D is unresolved. Germline loops: CDR1 MGHRA, CDR2 YSYEKL. The V end was cut by 0 bases, the J end by 1 base, with 12 bases between. This CDR3 region has 16 residues. CDR3 amino acids: CASSQDRRHSNTEAFF. DNA for the CDR3: TGCGCCAGCAGCCAAGATAGGAGGCACTCGAACACTGAAGCTTTCTTT.

In this sample, this clone turned up a few times. The chain carries TRBV6-4 and TRBJ2-1, with 11 bases matching TRBD2. V was pared by 0 bases and J by 9 bases, with 1 base of the junction left unmatched. This CDR3 has 14 amino acids. Per germline, CDR1 MRHNA and CDR2 SNTAGT. CDR3: CASSDSSGGAEQFF. DNA for the CDR3: TGTGCCAGCAGTGACTCTAGCGGGGGGGCTGAGCAGTTCTTC.

The V and J genes are TRBV11-2 and TRBJ1-6; 10 bases match TRBD1. CDR3 length: 15 amino acids. Trimming removed 3 bases from V and 9 bases from J; junction bases left unmatched: 5. The germline V gene has CDR1 SGHAT and CDR2 FQNNGV. The CDR3, as DNA: TGTGCCAGCAGCTTGACAGGGGGCAATGTTTCACCCCTCCACTTT. Amino acids: CASSLTGGNVSPLHF.

V usage is TRBV5-1 and J usage is TRBJ1-1; D possibly corresponds to TRBD1 (5 bases). This CDR3 comprises 14 residues. The germline V gene encodes CDR1 SGHRS and CDR2 YFSETQ. The V and J ends lost 4 bases and 1 base respectively, with 11 bases between them. Written as DNA, the CDR3 is TGCGCCAGCAGCCCGTTCGGACAGAACACTGAAGCTTTCTTT. Protein sequence: CASSPFGQNTEAFF.

J is TRBJ1-2 and V is TRBV2; the D gene is possibly TRBD1 (5 bases). Trimming took 5 bases from V and 8 from J, leaving 21 bases between them. CDR3 length equals 15 residues. Germline loops: CDR1 SNHLY, CDR2 FYNNEI. CDR3 protein: CASSKNDSPPDGYTF. CDR3 nucleotides: TGTGCCAGCAGTAAAAACGACAGCCCTCCGGACGGCTACACCTTC.

The chain recombines TRBV5-4 with TRBJ2-3; D gene ambiguous. In germline, CDR1 is SGHNT, CDR2 YYREEE (reference sequence). The V end lost 6 bases, the J end lost 0 bases, and 20 bases lay between the germline ends. The CDR3 length is 17 residues. CDR3 loop: CASKRSARPSSTDTQYF. DNA of the CDR3: TGTGCCAGCAAGAGGTCGGCTAGACCATCTAGCACAGATACGCAGTATTTT. Combining the CDR3 with reference TRBV5-4 and TRBJ2-3 gives the whole variable domain ETGVTQSPTHLIKTRGQQVTLRCSSQSGHNTVSWYQQALGQGPQFIFQYYREEENGRGNFPPRFSGLQFPNYSSELNVNALELDDSALYLCASKRSARPSSTDTQYFGPGTRLTVL.